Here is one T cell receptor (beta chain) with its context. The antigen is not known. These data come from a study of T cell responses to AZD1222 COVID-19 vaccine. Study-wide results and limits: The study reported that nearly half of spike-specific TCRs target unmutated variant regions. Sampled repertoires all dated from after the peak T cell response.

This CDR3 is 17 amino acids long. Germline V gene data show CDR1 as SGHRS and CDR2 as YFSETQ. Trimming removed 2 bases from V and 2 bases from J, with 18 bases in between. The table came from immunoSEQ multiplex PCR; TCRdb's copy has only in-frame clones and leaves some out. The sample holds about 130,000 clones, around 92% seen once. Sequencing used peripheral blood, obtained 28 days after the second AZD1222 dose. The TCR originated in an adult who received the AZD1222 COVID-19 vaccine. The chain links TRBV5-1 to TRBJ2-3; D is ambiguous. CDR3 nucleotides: TGCGCCAGCAGCTTTACTTTAGCCCCATCCTTCACAGATACGCAGTATTTT. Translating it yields CASSFTLAPSFTDTQYF.